This TCR beta chain was observed in a study of early T cells in non-severe SARS-CoV-2 infection. Findings and caveats of the study: Private and CD4 specificities were missed by VDJdb matching, which favored anti-spike CD8 responses.

This clonotype has a count of ten or more. Its target is not known. In TCRdb, the 5' RACE reads were re-called with MiXCR into one record per CDR3 protein. Of 55,000 to 75,000 distinct CDR3 sequences listed, less than 10% were seen once; the top ten hold around 1.3%. Trimming cost V 5 bases and J 5 bases, with 13 bases left between them. The CDR3 spans 14 residues. The chain recombines TRBV12-3 or TRBV12-4 with TRBJ1-5; tentative D call: TRBD1 (5 bases). Source material: whole blood. The receptor was isolated from an adult who was a healthcare worker with PCR-confirmed SARS-CoV-2 infection or an uninfected control (not recorded which). This CDR3 is CASSHRWHDQPQHF. CDR3 DNA: TGTGCCAGCAGTCACAGGTGGCATGATCAGCCCCAGCATTTT.